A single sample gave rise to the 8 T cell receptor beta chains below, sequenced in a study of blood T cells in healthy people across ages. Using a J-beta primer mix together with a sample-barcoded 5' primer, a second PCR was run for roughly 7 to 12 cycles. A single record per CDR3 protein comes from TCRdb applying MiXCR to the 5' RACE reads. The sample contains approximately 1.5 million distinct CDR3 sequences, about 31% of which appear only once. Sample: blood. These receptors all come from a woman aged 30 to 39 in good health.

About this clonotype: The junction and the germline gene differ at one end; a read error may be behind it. CDR3 amino acids: CTSSFSRGASGVPTDNEQFF. The CDR3 DNA reads as TGTACCAGCAGCTTCAGTAGGGGTGCTAGCGGGGTCCCTACAGACAATGAGCAGTTCTTC. This sequence joins TRBV7-9 and TRBJ2-1; 9 bases are a match to TRBD2. Germline V lookup: CDR1 SEHNR, CDR2 FQNEAQ (reference sequence). This CDR3 region has 20 residues.

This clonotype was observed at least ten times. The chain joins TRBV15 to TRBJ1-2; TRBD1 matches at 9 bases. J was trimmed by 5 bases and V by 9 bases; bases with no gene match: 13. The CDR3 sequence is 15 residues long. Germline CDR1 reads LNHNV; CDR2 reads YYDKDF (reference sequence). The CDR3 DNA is TGTGCCACTCGGAGCTGGACAGGGGTCGGATATGGCTACACCTTC. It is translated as CATRSWTGVGYGYTF.

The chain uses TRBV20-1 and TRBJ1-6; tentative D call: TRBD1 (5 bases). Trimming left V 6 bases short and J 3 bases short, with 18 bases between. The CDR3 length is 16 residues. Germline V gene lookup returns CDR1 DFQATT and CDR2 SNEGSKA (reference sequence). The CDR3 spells CSAQWMGEGYNSPLHF. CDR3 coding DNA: TGCAGTGCACAATGGATGGGGGAAGGCTATAATTCACCCCTCCACTTT.

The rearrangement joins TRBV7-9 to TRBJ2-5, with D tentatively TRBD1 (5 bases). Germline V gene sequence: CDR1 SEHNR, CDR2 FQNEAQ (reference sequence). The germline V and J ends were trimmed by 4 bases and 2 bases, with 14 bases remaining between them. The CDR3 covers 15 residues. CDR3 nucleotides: TGTGCCAGCAGCTCACTGTATCAGGGACAAGAGACCCAGTACTTC. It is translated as CASSSLYQGQETQYF.

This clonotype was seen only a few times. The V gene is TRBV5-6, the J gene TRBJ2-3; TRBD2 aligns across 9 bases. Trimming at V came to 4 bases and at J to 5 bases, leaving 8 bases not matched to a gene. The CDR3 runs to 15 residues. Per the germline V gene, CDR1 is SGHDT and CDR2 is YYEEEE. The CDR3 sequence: CASSPPPAGGDTQYF. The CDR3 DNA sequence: TGTGCCAGCAGCCCCCCACCAGCGGGGGGAGATACGCAGTATTTT.

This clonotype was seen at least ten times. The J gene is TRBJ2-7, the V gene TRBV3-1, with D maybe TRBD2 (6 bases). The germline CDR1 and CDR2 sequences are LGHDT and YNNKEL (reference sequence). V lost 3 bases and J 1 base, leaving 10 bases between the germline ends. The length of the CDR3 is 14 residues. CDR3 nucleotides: TGTGCCAGCAGCCAGGGGGGAGGATCCTACGAGCAGTACTTC. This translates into CASSQGGGSYEQYF.

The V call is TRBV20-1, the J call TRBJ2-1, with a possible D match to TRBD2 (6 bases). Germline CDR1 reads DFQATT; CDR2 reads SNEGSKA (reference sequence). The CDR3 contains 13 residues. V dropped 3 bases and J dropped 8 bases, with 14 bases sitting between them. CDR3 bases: TGCAGTGCTAGGTCAGGACTACGCTATGAGCAGTTCTTC. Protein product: CSARSGLRYEQFF.

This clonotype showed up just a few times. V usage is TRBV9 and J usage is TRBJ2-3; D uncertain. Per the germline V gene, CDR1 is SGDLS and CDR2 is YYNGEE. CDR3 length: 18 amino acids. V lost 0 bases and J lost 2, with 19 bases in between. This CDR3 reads CASSVGNVYMESTDTQYF. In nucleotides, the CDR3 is TGTGCCAGCAGCGTAGGTAACGTCTATATGGAATCCACAGATACGCAGTATTTT.